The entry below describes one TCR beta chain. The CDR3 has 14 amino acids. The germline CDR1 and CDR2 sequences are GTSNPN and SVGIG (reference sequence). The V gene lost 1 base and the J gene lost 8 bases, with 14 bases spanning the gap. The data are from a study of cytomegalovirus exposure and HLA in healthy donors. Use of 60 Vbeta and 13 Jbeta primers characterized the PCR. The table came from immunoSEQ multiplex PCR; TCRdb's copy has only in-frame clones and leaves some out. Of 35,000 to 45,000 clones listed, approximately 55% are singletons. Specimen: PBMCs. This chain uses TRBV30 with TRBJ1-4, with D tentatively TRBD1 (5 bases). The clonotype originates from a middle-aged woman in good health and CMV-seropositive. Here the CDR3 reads CAWSAPGGYEKLFF. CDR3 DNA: TGTGCCTGGAGTGCCCCGGGGGGTTACGAAAAACTGTTTTTT.